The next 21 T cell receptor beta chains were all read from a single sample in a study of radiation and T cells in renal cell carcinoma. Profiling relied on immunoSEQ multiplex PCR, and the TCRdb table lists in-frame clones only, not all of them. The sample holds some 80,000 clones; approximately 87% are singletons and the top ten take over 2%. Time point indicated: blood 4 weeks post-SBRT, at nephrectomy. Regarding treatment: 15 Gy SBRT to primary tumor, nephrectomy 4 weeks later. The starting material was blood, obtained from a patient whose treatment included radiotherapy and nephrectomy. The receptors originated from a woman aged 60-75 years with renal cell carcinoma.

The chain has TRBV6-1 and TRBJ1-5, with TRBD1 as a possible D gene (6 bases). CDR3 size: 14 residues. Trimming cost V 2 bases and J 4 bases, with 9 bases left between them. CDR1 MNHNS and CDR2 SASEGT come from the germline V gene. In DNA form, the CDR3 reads TGTGCCAGCAGTGAACAGGGGAGAAATCAGCCCCAGCATTTT. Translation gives CASSEQGRNQPQHF.

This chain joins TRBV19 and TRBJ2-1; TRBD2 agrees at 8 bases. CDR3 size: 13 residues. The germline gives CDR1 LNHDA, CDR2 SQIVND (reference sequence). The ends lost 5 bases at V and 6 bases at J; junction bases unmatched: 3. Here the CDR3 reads CASSAAGGNEQFF. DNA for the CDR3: TGTGCCAGTAGTGCGGCGGGAGGCAATGAGCAGTTCTTC.

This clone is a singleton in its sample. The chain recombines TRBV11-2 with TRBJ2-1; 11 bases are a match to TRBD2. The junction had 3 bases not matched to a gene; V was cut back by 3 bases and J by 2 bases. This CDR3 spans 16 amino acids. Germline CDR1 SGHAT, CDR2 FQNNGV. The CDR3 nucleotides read TGTGCCAGCAGCTTGGGACTAGCGGTGACCTACAATGAGCAGTTCTTC. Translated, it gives CASSLGLAVTYNEQFF. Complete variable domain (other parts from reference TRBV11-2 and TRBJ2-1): EAGVAQSPRYKIIEKRQSVAFWCNPISGHATLYWYQQILGQGPKLLIQFQNNGVVDDSQLPKDRFSAERLKGVDSTLKIQPAKLEDSAVYLCASSLGLAVTYNEQFFGPGTRLTVL.

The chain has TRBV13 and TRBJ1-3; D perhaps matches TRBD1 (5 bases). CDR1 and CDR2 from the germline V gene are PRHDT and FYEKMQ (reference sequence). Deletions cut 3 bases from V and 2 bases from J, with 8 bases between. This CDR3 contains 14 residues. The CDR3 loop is CASSLDKTGNTIYF. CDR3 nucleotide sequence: TGTGCCAGCAGCTTGGACAAGACTGGAAACACCATATATTTT.

CDR3 sequence: CASSPGLTYEQYF. The CDR3 region has the DNA TGTGCCAGTAGTCCGGGACTGACCTACGAGCAGTACTTC. The chain combines TRBV19 with TRBJ2-7; D perhaps matches TRBD2 (6 bases). Germline CDR1 LNHDA, CDR2 SQIVND (reference sequence). The CDR3 is 13 residues long. Between the trimmed V and J ends, which lost 5 bases and 2 bases, there was a span of 10 bases.

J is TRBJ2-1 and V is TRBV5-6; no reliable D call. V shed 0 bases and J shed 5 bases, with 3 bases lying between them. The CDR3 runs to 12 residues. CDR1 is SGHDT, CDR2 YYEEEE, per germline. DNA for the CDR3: TGTGCCAGCAGCTTGGGGGACAATGAGCAGTTCTTC. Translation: CASSLGDNEQFF. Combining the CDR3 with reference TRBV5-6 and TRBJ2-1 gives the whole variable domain DAGVTQSPTHLIKTRGQQVTLRCSPKSGHDTVSWYQQALGQGPQFIFQYYEEEERQRGNFPDRFSGHQFPNYSSELNVNALLLGDSALYLCASSLGDNEQFFGPGTRLTVL.

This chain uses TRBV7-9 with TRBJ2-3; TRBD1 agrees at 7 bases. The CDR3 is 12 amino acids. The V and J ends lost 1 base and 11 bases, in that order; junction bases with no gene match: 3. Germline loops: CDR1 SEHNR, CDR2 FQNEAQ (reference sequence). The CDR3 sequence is CASSLGQGMQYF. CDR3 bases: TGTGCCAGCAGCTTAGGACAGGGCATGCAGTATTTT.

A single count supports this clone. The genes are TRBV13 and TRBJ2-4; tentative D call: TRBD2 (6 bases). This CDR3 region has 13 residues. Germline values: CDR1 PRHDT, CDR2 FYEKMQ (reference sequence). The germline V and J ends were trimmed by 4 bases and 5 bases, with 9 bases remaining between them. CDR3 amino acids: CASSSRLENIQYF. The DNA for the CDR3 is TGTGCCAGCAGCTCAAGACTAGAAAACATTCAGTACTTC.

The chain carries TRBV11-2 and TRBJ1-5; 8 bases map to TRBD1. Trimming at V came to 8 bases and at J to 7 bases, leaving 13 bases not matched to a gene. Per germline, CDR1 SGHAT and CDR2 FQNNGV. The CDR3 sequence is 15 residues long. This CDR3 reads CASGGSGQGAQPQHF. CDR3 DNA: TGTGCCAGCGGGGGATCGGGTCAGGGGGCACAGCCCCAGCATTTT.

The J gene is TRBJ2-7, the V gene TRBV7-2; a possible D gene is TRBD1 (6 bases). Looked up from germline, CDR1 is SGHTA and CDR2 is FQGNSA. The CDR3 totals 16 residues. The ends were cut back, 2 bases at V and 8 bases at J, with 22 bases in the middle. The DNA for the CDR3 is TGTGCCAGCAGCTTATCCCTCCCCCGGGACACGTTCAAGCAGTACTTC. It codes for CASSLSLPRDTFKQYF.

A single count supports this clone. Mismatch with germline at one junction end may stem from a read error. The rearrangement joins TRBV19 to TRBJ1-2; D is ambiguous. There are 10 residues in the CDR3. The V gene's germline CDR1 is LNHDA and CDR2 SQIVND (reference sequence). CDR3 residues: CASSPTGGNF. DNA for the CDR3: TGTGCCAGTAGCCCGACTGGTGGTAACTTC.

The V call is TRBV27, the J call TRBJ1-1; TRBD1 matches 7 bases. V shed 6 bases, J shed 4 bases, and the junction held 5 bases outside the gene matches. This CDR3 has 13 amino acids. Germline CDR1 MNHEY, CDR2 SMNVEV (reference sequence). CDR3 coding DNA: TGTGCCAGCAGGTGGACAGGCGGCACTGAAGCTTTCTTT. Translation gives CASRWTGGTEAFF.

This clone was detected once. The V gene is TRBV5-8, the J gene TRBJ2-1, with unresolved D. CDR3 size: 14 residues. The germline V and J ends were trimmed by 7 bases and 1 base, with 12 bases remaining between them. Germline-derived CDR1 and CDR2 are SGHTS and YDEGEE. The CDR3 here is CASVGMSSYNEQFF. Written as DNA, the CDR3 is TGTGCCAGCGTCGGTATGAGTTCCTACAATGAGCAGTTCTTC.

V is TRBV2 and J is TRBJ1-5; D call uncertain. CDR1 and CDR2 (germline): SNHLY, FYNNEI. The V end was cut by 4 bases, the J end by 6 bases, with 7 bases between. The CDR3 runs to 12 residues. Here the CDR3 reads CASSGGFQPQHF. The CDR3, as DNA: TGTGCCAGCAGTGGGGGATTTCAGCCCCAGCATTTT.

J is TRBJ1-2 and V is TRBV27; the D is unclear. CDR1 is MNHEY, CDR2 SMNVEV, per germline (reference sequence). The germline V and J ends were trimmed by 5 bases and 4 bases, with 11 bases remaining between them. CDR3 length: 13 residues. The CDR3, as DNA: TGTGCCAGCAGTCTCGCAGGATCCTATGGCTACACCTTC. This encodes CASSLAGSYGYTF.

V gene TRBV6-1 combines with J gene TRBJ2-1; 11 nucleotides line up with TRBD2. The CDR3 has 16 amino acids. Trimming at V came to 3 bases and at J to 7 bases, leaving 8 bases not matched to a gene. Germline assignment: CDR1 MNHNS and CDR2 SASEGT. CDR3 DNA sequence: TGTGCCAGCAGTGAGGCCCTAGCGGGGGGAGGGAATGAGCAGTTCTTC. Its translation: CASSEALAGGGNEQFF.

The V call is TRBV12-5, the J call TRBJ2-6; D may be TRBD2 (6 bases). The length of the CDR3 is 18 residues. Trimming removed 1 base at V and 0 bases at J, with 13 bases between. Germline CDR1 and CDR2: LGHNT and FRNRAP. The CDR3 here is CASGLAGTGDSGANVLTF. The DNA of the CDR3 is TGTGCTAGTGGTTTGGCCGGGACGGGGGACTCTGGGGCCAACGTCCTGACTTTC.

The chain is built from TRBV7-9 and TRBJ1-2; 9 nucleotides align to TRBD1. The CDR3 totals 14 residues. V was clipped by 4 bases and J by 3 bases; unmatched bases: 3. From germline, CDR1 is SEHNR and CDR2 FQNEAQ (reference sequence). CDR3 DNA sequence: TGTGCCAGCAGCTCGGGACAGGGCTACTATGGCTACACCTTC. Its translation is CASSSGQGYYGYTF. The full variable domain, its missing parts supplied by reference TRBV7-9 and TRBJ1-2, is DTGVSQNPRHKITKRGQNVTFRCDPISEHNRLYWYRQTLGQGPEFLTYFQNEAQLEKSRLLSDRFSAERPKGSFSTLEIQRTEQGDSAMYLCASSSGQGYYGYTFGSGTRLTVV.

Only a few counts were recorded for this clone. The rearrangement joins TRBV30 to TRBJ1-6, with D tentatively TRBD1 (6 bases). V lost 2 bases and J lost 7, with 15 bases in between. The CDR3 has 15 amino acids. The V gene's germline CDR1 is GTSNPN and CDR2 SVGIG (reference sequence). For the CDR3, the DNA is TGTGCCTGGAGTAGGGGGGCAGTCGTGAATTCACCCCTCCACTTT. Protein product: CAWSRGAVVNSPLHF.

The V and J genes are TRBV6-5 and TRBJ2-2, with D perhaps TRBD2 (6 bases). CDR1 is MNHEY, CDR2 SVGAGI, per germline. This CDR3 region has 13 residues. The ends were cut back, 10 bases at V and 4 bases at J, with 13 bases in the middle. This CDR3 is CATGGRSTGELFF. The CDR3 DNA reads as TGTGCCACCGGGGGACGATCCACCGGGGAGCTGTTTTTT.

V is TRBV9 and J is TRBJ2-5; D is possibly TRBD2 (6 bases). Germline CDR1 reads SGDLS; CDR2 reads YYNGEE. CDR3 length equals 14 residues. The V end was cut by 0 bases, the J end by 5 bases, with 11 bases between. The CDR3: CASSVGGARETQYF. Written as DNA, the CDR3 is TGTGCCAGCAGCGTAGGCGGGGCTAGGGAGACCCAGTACTTC. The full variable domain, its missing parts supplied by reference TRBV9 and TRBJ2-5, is DSGVTQTPKHLITATGQRVTLRCSPRSGDLSVYWYQQSLDQGLQFLIQYYNGEERAKGNILERFSAQQFPDLHSELNLSSLELGDSALYFCASSVGGARETQYFGPGTRLLVL.